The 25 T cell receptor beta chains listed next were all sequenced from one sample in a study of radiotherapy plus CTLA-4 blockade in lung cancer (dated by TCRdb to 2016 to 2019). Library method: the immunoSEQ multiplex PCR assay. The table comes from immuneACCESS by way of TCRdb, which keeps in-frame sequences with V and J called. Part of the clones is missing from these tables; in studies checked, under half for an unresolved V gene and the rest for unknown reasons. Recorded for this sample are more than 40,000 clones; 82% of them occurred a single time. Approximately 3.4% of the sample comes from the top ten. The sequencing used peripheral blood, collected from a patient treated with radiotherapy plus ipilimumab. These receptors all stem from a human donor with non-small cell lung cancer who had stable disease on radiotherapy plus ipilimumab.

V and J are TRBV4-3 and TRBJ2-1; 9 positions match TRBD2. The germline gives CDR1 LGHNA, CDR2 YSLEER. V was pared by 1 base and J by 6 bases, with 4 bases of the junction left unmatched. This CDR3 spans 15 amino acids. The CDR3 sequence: CASSQVGGGANEQFF. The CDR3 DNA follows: TGCGCCAGCAGCCAAGTCGGCGGGGGGGCCAATGAGCAGTTCTTC.

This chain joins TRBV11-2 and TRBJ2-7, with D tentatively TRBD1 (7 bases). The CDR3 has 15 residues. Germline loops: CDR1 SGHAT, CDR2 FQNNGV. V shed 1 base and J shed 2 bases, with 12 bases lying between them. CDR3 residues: CASSLVQGGPYEQYF. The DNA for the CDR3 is TGTGCCAGCAGCTTAGTTCAGGGGGGACCCTACGAGCAGTACTTC.

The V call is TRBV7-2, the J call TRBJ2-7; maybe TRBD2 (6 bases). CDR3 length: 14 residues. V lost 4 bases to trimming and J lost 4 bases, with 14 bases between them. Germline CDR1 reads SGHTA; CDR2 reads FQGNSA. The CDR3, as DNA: TGTGCCAGCAGCTGGGCGGGACGGGATTACGAGCAGTACTTC. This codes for CASSWAGRDYEQYF.

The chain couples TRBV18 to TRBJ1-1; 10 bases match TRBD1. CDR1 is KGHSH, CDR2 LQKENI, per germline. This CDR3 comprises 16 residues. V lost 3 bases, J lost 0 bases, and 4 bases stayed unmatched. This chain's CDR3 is CASSPPGQGMNTEAFF. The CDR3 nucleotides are TGTGCCAGCTCACCCCCGGGACAGGGGATGAACACTGAAGCTTTCTTT. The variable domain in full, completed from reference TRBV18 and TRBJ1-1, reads NAGVMQNPRHLVRRRGQEARLRCSPMKGHSHVYWYRQLPEEGLKFMVYLQKENIIDESGMPKERFSAEFPKEGPSILRIQQVVRGDSAAYFCASSPPGQGMNTEAFFGQGTRLTVV.

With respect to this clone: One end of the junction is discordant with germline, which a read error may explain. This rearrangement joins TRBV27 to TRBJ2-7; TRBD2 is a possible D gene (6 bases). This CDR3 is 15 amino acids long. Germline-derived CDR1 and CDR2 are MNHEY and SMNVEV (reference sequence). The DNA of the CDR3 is TGTGCCAGCAGTCTCAGACTAGTGGCCTCCCACGAGCAGTACTTC. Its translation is CASSLRLVASHEQYF.

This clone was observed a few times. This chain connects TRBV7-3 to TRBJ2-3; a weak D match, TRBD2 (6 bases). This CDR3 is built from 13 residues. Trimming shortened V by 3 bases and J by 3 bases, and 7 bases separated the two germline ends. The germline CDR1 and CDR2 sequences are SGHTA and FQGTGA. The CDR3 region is CASSFGTTDTQYF. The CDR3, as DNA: TGTGCCAGCAGCTTTGGGACTACAGATACGCAGTATTTT.

The CDR3 DNA reads TGTGCCAGCAGCTTAGGACTAGCGGGAATGACCTACGAGCAGTACTTC. Amino acid sequence: CASSLGLAGMTYEQYF. V is TRBV7-2 and J is TRBJ2-7; 11 bases agree with TRBD2. The CDR3 is 16 residues long. CDR1 is SGHTA and CDR2 is FQGNSA in the germline V gene. The V segment lost 1 base and the J segment 2 bases; nucleotides outside the gene matches: 4.

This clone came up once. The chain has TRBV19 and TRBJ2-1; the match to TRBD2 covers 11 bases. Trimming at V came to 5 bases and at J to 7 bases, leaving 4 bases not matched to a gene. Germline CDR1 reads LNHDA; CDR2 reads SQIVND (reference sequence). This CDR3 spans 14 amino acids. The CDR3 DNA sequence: TGTGCCAGTAGTTCCCTAGCGGGAGGAAATGAGCAGTTCTTC. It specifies CASSSLAGGNEQFF.

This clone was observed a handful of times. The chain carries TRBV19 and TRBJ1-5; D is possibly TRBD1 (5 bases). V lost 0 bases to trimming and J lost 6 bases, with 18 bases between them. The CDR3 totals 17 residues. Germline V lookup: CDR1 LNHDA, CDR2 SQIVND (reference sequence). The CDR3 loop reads CASSIDPGRGRFQPQHF. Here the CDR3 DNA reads TGTGCCAGTAGTATAGACCCCGGGAGGGGTCGATTTCAGCCCCAGCATTTT.

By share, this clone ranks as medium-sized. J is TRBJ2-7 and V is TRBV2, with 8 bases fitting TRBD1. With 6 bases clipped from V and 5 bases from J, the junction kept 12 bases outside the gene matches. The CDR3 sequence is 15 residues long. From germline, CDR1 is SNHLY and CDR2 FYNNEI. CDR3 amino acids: CASRKRPGGVNEQYF. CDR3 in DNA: TGTGCCAGCAGAAAAAGGCCAGGGGGCGTAAACGAGCAGTACTTC.

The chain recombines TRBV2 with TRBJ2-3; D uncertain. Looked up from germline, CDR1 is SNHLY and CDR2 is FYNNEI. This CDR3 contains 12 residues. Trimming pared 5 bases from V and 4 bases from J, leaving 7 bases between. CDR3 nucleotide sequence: TGTGCCAGCAGTCGTGTTGCAGATACGCAGTATTTT. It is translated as CASSRVADTQYF.

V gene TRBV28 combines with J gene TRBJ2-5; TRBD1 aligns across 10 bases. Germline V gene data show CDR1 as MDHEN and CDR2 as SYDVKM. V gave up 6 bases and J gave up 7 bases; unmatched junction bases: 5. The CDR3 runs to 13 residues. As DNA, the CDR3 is TGTGCCAGCAGCAGGGACAGGGGAATGACCCAGTACTTC. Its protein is CASSRDRGMTQYF.

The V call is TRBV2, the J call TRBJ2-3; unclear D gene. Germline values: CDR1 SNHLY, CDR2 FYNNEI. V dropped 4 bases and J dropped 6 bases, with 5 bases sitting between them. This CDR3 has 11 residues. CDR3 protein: CASSVIDTQYF. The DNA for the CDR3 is TGTGCCAGCAGTGTAATCGATACGCAGTATTTT.

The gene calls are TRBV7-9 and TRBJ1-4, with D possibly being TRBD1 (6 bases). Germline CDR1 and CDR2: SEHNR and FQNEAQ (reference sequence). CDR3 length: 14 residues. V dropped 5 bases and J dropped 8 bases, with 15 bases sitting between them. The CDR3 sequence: CASSAGTQGEKLFF. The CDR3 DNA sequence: TGTGCCAGCAGCGCAGGGACCCAGGGGGAAAAACTGTTTTTT.

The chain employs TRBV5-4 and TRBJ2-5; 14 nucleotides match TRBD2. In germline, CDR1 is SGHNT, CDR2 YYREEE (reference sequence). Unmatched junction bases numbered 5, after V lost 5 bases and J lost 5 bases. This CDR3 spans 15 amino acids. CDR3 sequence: CASSYGLAGGETQYF. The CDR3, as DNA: TGTGCCAGCAGTTATGGACTAGCGGGAGGTGAGACCCAGTACTTC.

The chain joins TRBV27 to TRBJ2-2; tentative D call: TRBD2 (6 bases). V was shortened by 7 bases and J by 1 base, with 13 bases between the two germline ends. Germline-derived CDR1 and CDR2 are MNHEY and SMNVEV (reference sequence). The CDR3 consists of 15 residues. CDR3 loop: CASNPGDWNTGELFF. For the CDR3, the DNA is TGTGCCAGCAATCCTGGGGACTGGAACACCGGGGAGCTGTTTTTT.

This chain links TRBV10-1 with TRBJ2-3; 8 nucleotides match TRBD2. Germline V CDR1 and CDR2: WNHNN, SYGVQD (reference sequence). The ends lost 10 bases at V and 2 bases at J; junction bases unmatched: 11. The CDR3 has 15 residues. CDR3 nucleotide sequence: TGCGCCAACCTACTTACTAGCGGATTCACAGATACGCAGTATTTT. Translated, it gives CANLLTSGFTDTQYF.

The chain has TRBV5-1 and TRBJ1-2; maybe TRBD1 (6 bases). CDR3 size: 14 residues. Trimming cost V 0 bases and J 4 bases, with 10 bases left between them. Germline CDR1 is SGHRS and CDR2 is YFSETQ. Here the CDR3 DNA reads TGCGCCAGCAGCTTGGGAAACAGGGCCTATGGCTACACCTTC. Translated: CASSLGNRAYGYTF.

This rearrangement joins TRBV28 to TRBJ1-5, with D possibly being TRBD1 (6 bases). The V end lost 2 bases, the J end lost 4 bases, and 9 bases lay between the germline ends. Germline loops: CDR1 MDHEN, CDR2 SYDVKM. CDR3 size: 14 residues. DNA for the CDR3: TGTGCCAGCAGTTTAGGGGACATTAATCAGCCCCAGCATTTT. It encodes CASSLGDINQPQHF.

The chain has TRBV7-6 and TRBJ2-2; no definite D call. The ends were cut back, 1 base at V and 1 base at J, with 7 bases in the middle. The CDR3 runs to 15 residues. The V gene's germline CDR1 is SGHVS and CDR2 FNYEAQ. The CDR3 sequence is CASSLGPGNTGELFF. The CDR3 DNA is TGTGCCAGCAGCTTAGGCCCGGGGAACACCGGGGAGCTGTTTTTT.

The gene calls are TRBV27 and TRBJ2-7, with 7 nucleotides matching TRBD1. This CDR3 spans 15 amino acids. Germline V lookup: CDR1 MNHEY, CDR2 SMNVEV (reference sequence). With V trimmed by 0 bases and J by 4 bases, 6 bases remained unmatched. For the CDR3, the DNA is TGTGCCAGCAGTTTATCCCACAGGGGCCGGTACGAGCAGTACTTC. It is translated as CASSLSHRGRYEQYF.

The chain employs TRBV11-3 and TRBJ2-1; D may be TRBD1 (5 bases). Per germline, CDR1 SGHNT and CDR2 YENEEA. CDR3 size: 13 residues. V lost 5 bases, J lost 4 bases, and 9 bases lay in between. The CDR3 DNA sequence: TGTGCCAGCAGCCCCCGACAGTACAATGAGCAGTTCTTC. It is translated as CASSPRQYNEQFF.

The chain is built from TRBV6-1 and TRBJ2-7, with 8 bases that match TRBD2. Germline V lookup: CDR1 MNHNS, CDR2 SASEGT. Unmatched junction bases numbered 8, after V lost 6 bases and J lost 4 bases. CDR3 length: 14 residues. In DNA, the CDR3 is TGTGCCAGCAGAACCGGGACTAGGTTTTACGAGCAGTACTTC. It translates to CASRTGTRFYEQYF.

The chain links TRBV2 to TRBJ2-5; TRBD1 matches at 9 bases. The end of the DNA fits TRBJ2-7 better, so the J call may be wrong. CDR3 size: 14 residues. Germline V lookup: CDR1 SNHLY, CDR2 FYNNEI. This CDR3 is CASSVDRGSYEQYF. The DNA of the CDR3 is TGTGCCAGCAGTGTGGACAGGGGATCGTACGAGCAGTACTTC.

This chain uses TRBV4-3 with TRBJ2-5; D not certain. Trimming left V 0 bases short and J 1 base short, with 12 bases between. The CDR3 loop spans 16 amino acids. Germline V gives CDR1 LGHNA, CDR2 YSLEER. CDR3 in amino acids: CASSQDPQPGQETQYF. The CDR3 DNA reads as TGCGCCAGCAGCCAAGACCCCCAACCGGGCCAAGAGACCCAGTACTTC.